This T cell receptor beta chain was captured by sequencing in a study of CD8 T cells in ankylosing spondylitis. Note on this clonotype: The antigen remains undetermined.

Study-level findings and limits: Ankylosing spondylitis blood seemed to carry a telltale TCR beta motif made of fewer than ten highly homologous variants. There were earlier reports of some motif variants in reactive arthritis synovial fluid and blood. As reported, disease-linked clones showed significant enrichment in matched ankylosing spondylitis synovial fluid.

Scientists made TCR beta libraries using quantitative 5'-RACE with molecular barcodes. TCRdb reprocessed the 5' RACE reads with MiXCR, giving one entry per CDR3 protein. The data show a few hundred thousand distinct CDR3 sequences, with around 8% seen just once and roughly 14% held by the top ten. Trimming took off 10 bases at V and 5 bases at J, with 16 bases between the two ends. CDR1 and CDR2 from the germline V gene are LNHDA and SQIVND (reference sequence). The CDR3 has 13 amino acids. The clonotype was recovered from a male donor with ankylosing spondylitis. The V gene is TRBV19, the J gene TRBJ2-3; D is possibly TRBD1 (5 bases). Input material: blood, either unsorted or a sorted T cell fraction (not recorded which). The CDR3 loop reads CATAVRALDTQYF. The DNA of the CDR3 is TGTGCCACCGCCGTCAGGGCCTTAGATACGCAGTATTTT.